Listed below are T cell receptor beta chains from one sample, sequenced in a study of cytomegalovirus exposure and HLA in healthy donors. Using immunoSEQ multiplex PCR, the repertoire was profiled, and TCRdb retains in-frame clones only, with some absent. The sample has approximately 200,000 clones; under 90% are singletons. Sequenced: PBMCs. All receptors come from a human donor in good health. CDR3s include the opening cysteine and the closing phenylalanine or tryptophan. The D gene is left open where the match is weak. Some rows have no size entry. The others give once, few or many, or a class for an expanded clone.

DNA: TGTGCCAGTAGTATCGGGACTAGCGGGATTTCGTGGACCCAGTACTTC; CDR3: CASSIGTSGISWTQYF; V: TRBV19; J: TRBJ2-5; D: TRBD2; size: NA
DNA: TGTGCCAGTGGGGGCATAGCGGGAGGGCCGGAGACCCAGTACTTC; CDR3: CASGGIAGGPETQYF; V: TRBV19; J: TRBJ2-5; D: TRBD2; size: once
DNA: TGTGCCAGAAAAACCCGGGAGAGCGGCAACGAGCAGTACTTC; CDR3: CARKTRESGNEQYF; V: TRBV7-9; J: TRBJ2-7; D: NA; size: NA
DNA: TGTGCCAGCAGCCCAGGGCTTGGGCGGGAGGTACCCTACGAGCAGTACTTC; CDR3: CASSPGLGREVPYEQYF; V: TRBV7-2; J: TRBJ2-7; D: TRBD2; size: NA
DNA: TGCAGCGTTCCCCCACTAGCGGGATCCTACAATGAGCAGTTCTTC; CDR3: CSVPPLAGSYNEQFF; V: TRBV29-1; J: TRBJ2-1; D: TRBD2; size: NA
DNA: TGTGCCAGTAGTTCCCGGACTAGCGGGCGGGCCTCCTACAATGAGCAGTTCTTC; CDR3: CASSSRTSGRASYNEQFF; V: TRBV19; J: TRBJ2-1; D: TRBD2; size: NA
DNA: TGCGCCAGCAGCCAAGTACTAGCCACAGATACGCAGTATTTT; CDR3: CASSQVLATDTQYF; V: TRBV4-1; J: TRBJ2-3; D: NA; size: NA
DNA: TGTGCCAGCAGCGTACAGGGAAATGAAAAACTGTTTTTT; CDR3: CASSVQGNEKLFF; V: TRBV7-9; J: TRBJ1-4; D: NA; size: NA
DNA: TGCGCCAGCAGTCGGTACAGGGGAAGAGTACAAGAGACCCAGTACTTC; CDR3: CASSRYRGRVQETQYF; V: TRBV23-1; J: TRBJ2-5; D: TRBD1; size: NA
DNA: TGTGCCAGCAGCCAAGAATTACTTCGCGCAGATACGCAGTATTTT; CDR3: CASSQELLRADTQYF; V: TRBV2; J: TRBJ2-3; D: NA; size: NA
DNA: TGTGCCAGCAGTCCGAGGGATCTAGGCCATGGCTACACCTTC; CDR3: CASSPRDLGHGYTF; V: TRBV27; J: TRBJ1-2; D: NA; size: few
DNA: TGCGCCAGCAGCTACCAAACAGGGGTCCAAGAGACCCAGTACTTC; CDR3: CASSYQTGVQETQYF; V: TRBV5-1; J: TRBJ2-5; D: TRBD1; size: NA
DNA: TGTGCCAGCAGTGAAGTGGGAGGGAGGTACGAGCAGTACTTC; CDR3: CASSEVGGRYEQYF; V: TRBV2; J: TRBJ2-7; D: TRBD2; size: NA
DNA: TGCGCCAGCAGTGCGACAATCAGGGAAAAGGGCTACACCTTC; CDR3: CASSATIREKGYTF; V: TRBV10-1; J: TRBJ1-2; D: NA; size: NA
DNA: TGTGCCAGCAGCTTATTGCGGGAGGGTGGGCAGTACTTC; CDR3: CASSLLREGGQYF; V: TRBV7-2; J: TRBJ2-7; D: TRBD2; size: NA
DNA: TGTGCCAGCAGCTTAAGGGGAGGGCCAAGGACAGATACGCAGTATTTT; CDR3: CASSLRGGPRTDTQYF; V: TRBV7-3; J: TRBJ2-3; D: TRBD2; size: NA
DNA: TGTGCCATCACTTTACCGGGGATGACCTACGAGCAGTACTTC; CDR3: CAITLPGMTYEQYF; V: TRBV6-1; J: TRBJ2-7; D: NA; size: NA
DNA: TGCAGCGTATCTCCAGGGTACCAAGAGACCCAGTACTTC; CDR3: CSVSPGYQETQYF; V: TRBV29-1; J: TRBJ2-5; D: NA; size: NA
DNA: TGTGCCAGCAGCTCAGTTCGGACAGGGTACTATGGCTACACCTTC; CDR3: CASSSVRTGYYGYTF; V: TRBV11-2; J: TRBJ1-2; D: TRBD1; size: NA
DNA: TGTGCCAGCAGTTTACCCACTAGCGGGCGTTACGAGCAGTACTTC; CDR3: CASSLPTSGRYEQYF; V: TRBV28; J: TRBJ2-7; D: TRBD2; size: NA
DNA: TGTGCCACCAGCAGAGGCGGAAGCTCCTACGAGCAGTACTTC; CDR3: CATSRGGSSYEQYF; V: TRBV15; J: TRBJ2-7; D: NA; size: NA
DNA: TGTGCCAGCTCACCAGCGCGCGACTATGGCTACACCTTC; CDR3: CASSPARDYGYTF; V: TRBV18; J: TRBJ1-2; D: NA; size: once
DNA: TGTGCCAGTAGTATTGGGGGCGGGACCGGGGAGCTGTTTTTT; CDR3: CASSIGGGTGELFF; V: TRBV19; J: TRBJ2-2; D: NA; size: NA
DNA: TGTGCCAGCAGCTTAGTGGGAGGCCCTACCTACTACGAGCAGTACTTC; CDR3: CASSLVGGPTYYEQYF; V: TRBV7-9; J: TRBJ2-7; D: NA; size: NA
DNA: TGTGCCAGCAGCTTAAACCCCCCGGGGAATGAGCAGTTCTTC; CDR3: CASSLNPPGNEQFF; V: TRBV7-9; J: TRBJ2-1; D: NA; size: NA
DNA: TGCAGCGCGACAGACTCCATGAACACTGAAGCTTTCTTT; CDR3: CSATDSMNTEAFF; V: TRBV29-1; J: TRBJ1-1; D: NA; size: NA
DNA: TGTGCCACCAAACAGGGTGGTGCTTTCTTT; CDR3: CATKQGGAFF; V: TRBV19; J: TRBJ1-1; D: NA; size: few
DNA: TGTGCCAGCTCACCACAAGGACACCTTGGGGAGCCCCAGCATTTT; CDR3: CASSPQGHLGEPQHF; V: TRBV18; J: TRBJ1-5; D: NA; size: once
DNA: TGTGCCAGCAGAACCGGGACAGGGAGCGGCACCATATATTTT; CDR3: CASRTGTGSGTIYF; V: TRBV28; J: TRBJ1-3; D: TRBD1; size: few
DNA: TGCGCCAGCAGCAAACCAGGGGGTGGAGGTTTCACTGAAGCTTTCTTT; CDR3: CASSKPGGGGFTEAFF; V: TRBV4-1; J: TRBJ1-1; D: TRBD1; size: few
DNA: TGTGCCAGCAGTGCCGGACAGCTCTCGAACACCGGGGAGCTGTTTTTT; CDR3: CASSAGQLSNTGELFF; V: TRBV6-6; J: TRBJ2-2; D: NA; size: NA
DNA: TGTGCCAGCAGCGTAAGGACAACGTACCAAGAGACCCAGTACTTC; CDR3: CASSVRTTYQETQYF; V: TRBV7-8; J: TRBJ2-5; D: NA; size: NA
DNA: TGCGCCAGCAGCCACCACTTAGAGCGGACTAGCGGCTCCTACGAGCAGTACTTC; CDR3: CASSHHLERTSGSYEQYF; V: TRBV4-3; J: TRBJ2-7; D: TRBD2; size: once
DNA: TGTGCCAGCACGGGGTACGGCGGAACCTACGAGCAGTACTTC; CDR3: CASTGYGGTYEQYF; V: TRBV6-6; J: TRBJ2-7; D: NA; size: NA
DNA: TGCGCCAGCAGCCAGCGGAGGGGCCGGATAGAGACCCAGTACTTC; CDR3: CASSQRRGRIETQYF; V: TRBV23-1; J: TRBJ2-5; D: NA; size: NA
DNA: TGTGCCAGCAGGAAGGACAGGGTAAATTCACCCCTCCACTTT; CDR3: CASRKDRVNSPLHF; V: TRBV6-5; J: TRBJ1-6; D: TRBD1; size: once
DNA: TGTGCCAGCAGTGGACAGGGGATCGACGAGCAGTACTTC; CDR3: CASSGQGIDEQYF; V: TRBV2; J: TRBJ2-7; D: TRBD1; size: few
DNA: TGTGCCAGCAGCTTAGGTCAGGGGAACACTGAAGCTTTCTTT; CDR3: CASSLGQGNTEAFF; V: TRBV7-2; J: TRBJ1-1; D: NA; size: NA
DNA: TGTGCCAGCAGTTTACAGAGAGAGGGAGCGTACAATCAGCCCCAGCATTTT; CDR3: CASSLQREGAYNQPQHF; V: TRBV28; J: TRBJ1-5; D: NA; size: NA
DNA: TGCGCCAGCAGCCAAGGGACTCGACTGTTTTTT; CDR3: CASSQGTRLFF; V: TRBV4-3; J: TRBJ1-4; D: NA; size: NA
DNA: TGTGCCATCAGTGAGCCGGGACTAGAGGGGGAGACCCAGTACTTC; CDR3: CAISEPGLEGETQYF; V: TRBV10-3; J: TRBJ2-5; D: TRBD2; size: NA
DNA: TGTGCCAGCATGGGCGCAGATACGCGGTATTTT; CDR3: CASMGADTRYF; V: TRBV6-6; J: TRBJ2-3; D: NA; size: NA
DNA: TGTGCCAGCAGCTCCAGACAGGGCCAAGAGACCCAGTACTTC; CDR3: CASSSRQGQETQYF; V: TRBV5-5; J: TRBJ2-5; D: TRBD1; size: NA
DNA: TGTGCCTGGAGTGTGACAGGTGGATCTGAGCAGTTCTTC; CDR3: CAWSVTGGSEQFF; V: TRBV30; J: TRBJ2-1; D: NA; size: NA
DNA: TGTGCCAGCAGCGCAGGGGGCCGGGGAGATACGCAGTATTTT; CDR3: CASSAGGRGDTQYF; V: TRBV11-3; J: TRBJ2-3; D: TRBD1; size: NA
DNA: TGTGCCAGCAGTCCTAGCGGGAGGAACCATGAGCAGTTCTTC; CDR3: CASSPSGRNHEQFF; V: TRBV6-6; J: TRBJ2-1; D: TRBD2; size: few
DNA: TGCAGCATAACAGGGGACACCTCCAGAAGCTATGGCTACACCTTC; CDR3: CSITGDTSRSYGYTF; V: TRBV29-1; J: TRBJ1-2; D: TRBD1; size: NA
DNA: TGTGCCAGCAGCTTACGACTTTCAAGGGATACGCAGTATTTT; CDR3: CASSLRLSRDTQYF; V: TRBV7-3; J: TRBJ2-3; D: NA; size: NA
DNA: TGTGCCATCAGTTACGGACTAGCGGGAGGAGAAGAGACCCAGTACTTC; CDR3: CAISYGLAGGEETQYF; V: TRBV10-3; J: TRBJ2-5; D: TRBD2; size: NA
DNA: TGTGCCAGCAGAGGACAGGCTGCCAACTATGGCTACACCTTC; CDR3: CASRGQAANYGYTF; V: TRBV2; J: TRBJ1-2; D: TRBD1; size: NA
DNA: TGTGCCAGCAGCCAAGGGGACAGTAGAACTAATGAAAAACTGTTTTTT; CDR3: CASSQGDSRTNEKLFF; V: TRBV4-2; J: TRBJ1-4; D: TRBD1; size: NA